The source of this T cell receptor beta chain is a study of cytomegalovirus exposure and HLA in healthy donors. Study in general: Per a later analysis, the 550 to 850 first-cohort and approximately 120 validation repertoires shared one platform. Regarding the study as a whole: 150 or so TCR beta chains were listed as cytomegalovirus-associated.

The CDR3 length is 14 residues. CDR1 is MNHNY, CDR2 SVGAGI, per germline (reference sequence). The junction had 6 bases not matched to a gene; V was cut back by 8 bases and J by 6 bases. Notes on this clone: The antigen is undetermined.

Using immunoSEQ multiplex PCR, the repertoire was profiled, and TCRdb retains in-frame clones only, with some absent. Of some 150,000 clones listed, roughly 91% are singletons. The rearrangement joins TRBV6-6 to TRBJ2-2; the match to TRBD2 covers 10 bases. The receptor comes from a man between 18 and 29 years old in good health and CMV-seronegative. What was sequenced was PBMCs. As DNA, the CDR3 is TGTGCCAGCTTTTCAAGCGGGGGGGCCGGGGAGCTGTTTTTT. Residues: CASFSSGGAGELFF.